This entry features one TCR beta chain sequence. This clonotype was seen repeatedly, ten times or more. Its antigen specificity is not known. Per-base quality was not reported, and no clone a single base away is much larger than it. Including the terminal cysteine and phenylalanine, the CDR3 comprises 12 residues. Of all the DNA, just the CDR3 is kept, 36 bases in frame from base 1. The junction carries 11 bases between V and J, which are trimmed by 3 bases and 8 bases respectively. CDR1 is given as DFQATT and CDR2 as SNEGSKA, both from the germline V gene (reference sequence). The sample originates from a study of T-cell reconstitution after alpha-beta-depleted transplantation in children (TCRdb year 2016). Turning to the overall study: Using TCR repertoire profiling, the study followed T-cell immune reconstitution in a quantitative way in children after TCRalphabeta/CD19-depleted allogeneic hematopoietic cell transplantation.

The library was made by PCR. The listed sequencing device is Illumina HiSeq 2500. Molecular barcoding was employed in the preparation of TCR libraries, with unique molecular identifiers being used to normalize TCRbeta repertoire quantification. The raw public data were reprocessed by TCRdb itself: fastp quality trimming at Q25, MiXCR clonotype calling, in-frame beta chains only. Identical CDR3 proteins give one entry, which carries the most common genes and DNA. Counted in this sample were some 200,000 distinct CDR3 sequences; more than 14% of them appeared once. Together, the top ten hold about 12% of the sample.

The origin of this receptor is a human donor who donated a stem cell graft to a child with acute lymphoblastic leukemia. The chain is encoded by TRBV20-1 joined to TRBJ2-1, with no confidently assigned D gene. Sequencing was performed on PBMCs from the stem cell graft donor, taken from the stem cell graft. The DNA sequence is as follows: TGCAGTGCTAGGTCTAGGGTCGATGAGCAGTTCTTC. Protein translation: CSARSRVDEQFF.